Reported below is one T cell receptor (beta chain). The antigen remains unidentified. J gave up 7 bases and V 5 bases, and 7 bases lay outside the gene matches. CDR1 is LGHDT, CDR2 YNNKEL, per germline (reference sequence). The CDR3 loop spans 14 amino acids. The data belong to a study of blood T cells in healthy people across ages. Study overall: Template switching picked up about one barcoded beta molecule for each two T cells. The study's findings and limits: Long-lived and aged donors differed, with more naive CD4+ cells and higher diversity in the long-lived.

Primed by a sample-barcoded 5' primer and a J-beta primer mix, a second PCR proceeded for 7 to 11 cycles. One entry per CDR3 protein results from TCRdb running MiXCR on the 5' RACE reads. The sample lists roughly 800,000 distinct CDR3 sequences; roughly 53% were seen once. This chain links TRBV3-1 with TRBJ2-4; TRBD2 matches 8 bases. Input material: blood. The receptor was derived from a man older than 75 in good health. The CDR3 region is CASSSAGGGNIQYF. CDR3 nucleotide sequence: TGTGCCAGCAGCTCTGCGGGAGGAGGGAACATTCAGTACTTC.